This TCR beta chain appears in the sequencing data of a study of regulatory T cells in long-lasting Graves disease. Study at large: Freshly diagnosed Graves' patients had used antithyroid drugs for under 3 months.

V shed 5 bases, J shed 5 bases, and the junction held 11 bases outside the gene matches. The CDR3 covers 16 residues. Assembly of TCR beta libraries relied on iRepertoire HTBI primers together with Arm-PCR of CDR3 regions. TCRdb re-called the multiplex PCR reads with MiXCR, one entry per CDR3 protein. Found here are 580,000 or so distinct CDR3 sequences, 15% to 20% of them singletons; the top ten hold around 12%. Study results and caveats: Sampling was limited to peripheral blood rather than thyroid tissue.

The time point: newly diagnosed GD, antithyroid drugs for less than 3 months. The TCR library was made from RNA that had been extracted from PBMCs in TRIzol. This clonotype was recorded many times. Antigen unknown. The sample was also reused in another study, on T cells in Graves' hyperthyroidism and ophthalmopathy. In that study: The majority of expanded thyroid clonotypes above 0.001 also appeared in blood.

The material sequenced was peripheral blood mononuclear cells (PBMCs), taken at new diagnosis, from a patient treated with antithyroid drugs. The sequence was obtained from a man aged 18 to 30 with Graves disease. The chain combines TRBV12-3 or TRBV12-4 with TRBJ1-5, with 8 bases identical to TRBD1. The CDR3 sequence is CASSHGTGLWDQPQHF. The CDR3 region has the DNA TGTGCCAGCAGTCATGGGACAGGTTTATGGGATCAGCCCCAGCATTTT.